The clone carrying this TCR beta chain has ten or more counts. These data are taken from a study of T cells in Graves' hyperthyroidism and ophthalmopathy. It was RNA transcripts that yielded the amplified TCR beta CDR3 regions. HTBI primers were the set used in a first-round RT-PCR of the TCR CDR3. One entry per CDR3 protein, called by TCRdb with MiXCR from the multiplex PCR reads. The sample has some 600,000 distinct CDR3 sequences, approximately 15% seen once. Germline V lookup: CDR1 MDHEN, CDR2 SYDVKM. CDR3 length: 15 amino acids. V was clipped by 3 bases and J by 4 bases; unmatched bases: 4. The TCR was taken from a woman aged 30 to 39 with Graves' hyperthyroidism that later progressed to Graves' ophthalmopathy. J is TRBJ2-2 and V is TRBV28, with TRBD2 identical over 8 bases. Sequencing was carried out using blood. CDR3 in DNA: TGTGCCAGCAGTTTCCCGGCGGGAGGCACCGGGGAGCTGTTTTTT. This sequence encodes CASSFPAGGTGELFF. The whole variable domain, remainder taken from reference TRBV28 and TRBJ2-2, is DVKVTQSSRYLVKRTGEKVFLECVQDMDHENMFWYRQDPGLGLRLIYFSYDVKMKEKGDIPEGYSVSREKKERFSLILESASTNQTSMYLCASSFPAGGTGELFFGEGSRLTVL.